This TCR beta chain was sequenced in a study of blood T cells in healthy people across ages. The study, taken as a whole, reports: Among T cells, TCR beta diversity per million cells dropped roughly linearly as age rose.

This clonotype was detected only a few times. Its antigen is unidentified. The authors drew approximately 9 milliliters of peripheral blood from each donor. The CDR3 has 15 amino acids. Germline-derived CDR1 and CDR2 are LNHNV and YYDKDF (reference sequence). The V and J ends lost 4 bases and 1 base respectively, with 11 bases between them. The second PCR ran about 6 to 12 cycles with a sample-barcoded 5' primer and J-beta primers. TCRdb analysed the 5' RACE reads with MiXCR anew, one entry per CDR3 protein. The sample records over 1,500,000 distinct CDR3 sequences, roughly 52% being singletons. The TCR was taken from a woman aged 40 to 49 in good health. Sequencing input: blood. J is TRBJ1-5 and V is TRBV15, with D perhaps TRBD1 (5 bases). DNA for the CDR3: TGTGCCACCAGCAAAGCAGGGAACAGCAATCAGCCCCAGCATTTT. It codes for CATSKAGNSNQPQHF.